Included here is one T cell receptor beta chain sequence, with context. The source of the sample is a study of T cell responses to AZD1222 COVID-19 vaccine. This CDR3 region has 16 residues. Between the trimmed V and J ends, which lost 6 bases and 4 bases, there was a span of 22 bases. Germline V gene data show CDR1 as SGHTA and CDR2 as FQGNSA. TCRdb's table, derived via immunoSEQ multiplex PCR, lists solely in-frame clones and lacks some. The repertoire holds some 150,000 clones, with about 91% as singletons. The sequence was collected from an adult in good health. The chain has TRBV7-2 and TRBJ2-7; TRBD1 or TRBD2 may be the D gene (5 bases each). The source was peripheral blood, collected on day 0 of MenACWY control vaccination. The CDR3 nucleotides read TGTGCCAGCAGGTCCGCTGGCCCGGGGCAGAAATACGAGCAGTACTTC. Translating gives CASRSAGPGQKYEQYF.